This T cell receptor beta chain was sequenced during a study of blood T cell repertoires in COVID-19. Study summary: Two negative PCRs, clearance, or symptom resolution were required of recovered Cohort 3 donors. From T cells, B-cell-depleted T cells, or PBMCs came the material, which was cDNA or gDNA.

Which cohort a participant joined came from the clinical history participants gave. In the study's own analysis: Amplification with reference gene primers provided the estimates of nucleated cell counts. Measured with immunoSEQ multiplex PCR; TCRdb has only the in-frame clones, and not every one. Clonal size and the V and J genes are those of that table, whereas D and trimming came from the DNA. The data contain about 170,000 clones, 79% of them seen just once; the ten biggest clones take up 15% to 20%. Sequencing used PBMCs or T cells enriched from blood (not recorded which). The TCR sequence derives from a woman in her 70s in a cohort exposed to, infected with or recovered from COVID-19 (not recorded which).

CDR3 in amino acids: CSASQRGDYNEQFF. The CDR3 DNA reads TGCAGTGCTAGTCAAAGGGGCGACTACAATGAGCAGTTCTTC. The chain carries TRBV20-1 and TRBJ2-1; D might be TRBD1 (5 bases). Germline V gives CDR1 DFQATT, CDR2 SNEGSKA (reference sequence). The CDR3 contains 14 residues. The V end was cut by 3 bases, the J end by 3 bases, with 12 bases between.